This T cell receptor (beta chain) is from a study of identical twins. One entry per CDR3 protein results from TCRdb running MiXCR on the 5' RACE reads. The sample shows a few hundred thousand distinct CDR3 sequences, about 10% of them seen only once. Germline CDR1 is SGHRS and CDR2 is YFSETQ. There are 15 residues in the CDR3. With 4 bases clipped from V and 5 bases from J, the junction kept 9 bases outside the gene matches. Ten or more counts support this clonotype. Sequenced sample: memory T cells sorted from blood. This TCR derives from a man aged 50 to 59 in good health. V gene TRBV5-1 combines with J gene TRBJ1-1; 9 bases map to TRBD1. CDR3 sequence: CASSPRGQGYTEAFF. The CDR3 DNA is TGCGCCAGCAGCCCCCGGGGACAGGGATATACTGAAGCTTTCTTT.